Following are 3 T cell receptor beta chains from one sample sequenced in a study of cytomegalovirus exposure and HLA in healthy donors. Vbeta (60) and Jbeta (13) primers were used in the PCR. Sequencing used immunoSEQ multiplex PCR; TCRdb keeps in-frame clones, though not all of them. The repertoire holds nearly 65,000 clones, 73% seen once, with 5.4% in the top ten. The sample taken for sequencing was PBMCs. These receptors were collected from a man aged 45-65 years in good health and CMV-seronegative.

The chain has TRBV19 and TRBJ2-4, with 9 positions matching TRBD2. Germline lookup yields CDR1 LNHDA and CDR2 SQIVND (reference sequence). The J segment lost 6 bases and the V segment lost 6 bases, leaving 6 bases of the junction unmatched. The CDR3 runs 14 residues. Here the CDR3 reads CASSRLAELNIQYF. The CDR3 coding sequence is TGTGCCAGTAGCAGACTAGCGGAGCTAAACATTCAGTACTTC.

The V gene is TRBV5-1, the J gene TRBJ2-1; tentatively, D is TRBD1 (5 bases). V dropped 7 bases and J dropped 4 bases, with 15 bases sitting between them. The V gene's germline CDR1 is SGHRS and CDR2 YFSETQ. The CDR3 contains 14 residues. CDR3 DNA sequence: TGCGCCAGCGCAATGACGACAGCTTACAATGAGCAGTTCTTC. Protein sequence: CASAMTTAYNEQFF.

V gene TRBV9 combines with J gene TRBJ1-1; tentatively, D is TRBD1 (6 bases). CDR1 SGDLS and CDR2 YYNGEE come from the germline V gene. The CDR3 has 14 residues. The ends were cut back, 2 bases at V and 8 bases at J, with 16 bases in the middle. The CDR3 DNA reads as TGTGCCAGCAGCGTTCAGACAGATGGGACAGAAGCTTTCTTT. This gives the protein CASSVQTDGTEAFF.